This TCR beta chain was recorded in a study of identical twins. Findings and limits, study-wide: Alpha sequences out of frame and shared by twins had excess low generation probability. The abundant beta clonotypes from cord blood had fewer insertions, and memory repertoires had none of this. Among beta out-of-frame sequences, excess sharing between twins appeared weaker. With monozygotic twins, out-of-frame TCR alpha sharing exceeded what models estimated.

In its sample, this clonotype was seen a few times. Its target is not known. TCRdb re-called the 5' RACE reads through MiXCR, storing one row per CDR3 protein. This repertoire shows just over 450,000 distinct CDR3 sequences, 13% to 15% found once; its top ten account for around 0.52%. The same sample was also studied in work on yellow fever vaccine responses in identical twins.

The sequence derives from a woman aged 18-29 years in good health. Sequenced: CD4+ T cells sorted from blood.

This CDR3 is CASRTGPPTGELFF. CDR3 sequence (DNA): TGTGCCAGCAGGACAGGACCCCCCACCGGGGAGCTGTTTTTT. The chain recombines TRBV12-3 or TRBV12-4 with TRBJ2-2; D is perhaps TRBD1 (6 bases). The CDR3 runs to 14 residues. V lost 6 bases, J lost 4 bases, and 12 bases lay in between.